The clone carrying this T cell receptor beta chain was counted a single time. The sample originates from a study of control samples from healthy donors and cancer patients. The repertoire was sequenced with immunoSEQ multiplex PCR; TCRdb's copy has only in-frame clones and lacks some. This table holds 70,000 to 75,000 clones, more than 75% found once. Germline CDR1 MNHNS, CDR2 SASEGT. This CDR3 spans 13 amino acids. Trimming shortened V by 1 base and J by 13 bases, and 11 bases separated the two germline ends. The gene calls are TRBV6-1 and TRBJ1-6; D is perhaps TRBD1 (5 bases). Sequencing input: blood. The clonotype comes from a woman aged 45-59 years in good health. The CDR3 protein is CASSEGRALPLHF. CDR3 nucleotides: TGTGCCAGCAGTGAAGGCAGGGCCCTGCCCCTCCACTTT.